Below, one TCR beta chain is given with its context. The antigen it binds to is not known. Qualities for individual bases were not recorded, and no much larger clone is one base off. These data originate in a study of control samples from healthy donors and cancer patients (dated by TCRdb to 2018 to 2021). Libraries were built with the immunoSEQ multiplex PCR assay. Here the immuneACCESS table is served through TCRdb, limited to in-frame sequences with V and J called. Missing clones are a known gap in these copies; in checked studies unresolved V genes cover under half, and the rest lacks a known reason. Recorded for this sample are about 120,000 clones; around 88% of them occurred a single time. The ten top clones hold around 3.4% of the sample. The germline ends are 7 bases apart after V is trimmed by 5 bases and J by 8 bases. CDR1 and CDR2, per the germline V gene (reference sequence), are DFQATT and SNEGSKA. The CDR3 goes from the cysteine to the phenylalanine over 11 residues. Only CDR3 DNA is held: 33 bases, read in frame from base 1.

This receptor chain uses TRBV20-1 and TRBJ2-6; the D gene is unclear. The TCR comes from a man between 35 and 55 years old in good health. The sample was blood. The CDR3 protein: CSAPSPNVLTF. The DNA reads as follows: TGCAGTGCTCCCTCCCCCAACGTCCTGACTTTC.